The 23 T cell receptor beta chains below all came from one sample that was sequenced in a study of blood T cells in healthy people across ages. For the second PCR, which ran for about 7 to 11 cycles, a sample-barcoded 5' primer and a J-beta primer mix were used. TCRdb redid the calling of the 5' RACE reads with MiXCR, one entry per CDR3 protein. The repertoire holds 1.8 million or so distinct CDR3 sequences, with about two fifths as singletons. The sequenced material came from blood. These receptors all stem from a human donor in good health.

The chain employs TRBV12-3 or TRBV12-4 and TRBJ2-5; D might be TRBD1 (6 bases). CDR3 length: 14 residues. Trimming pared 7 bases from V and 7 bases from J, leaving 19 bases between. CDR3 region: CASMRAQGDRTQYF. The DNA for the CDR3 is TGTGCCAGCATGAGGGCACAGGGAGACAGGACCCAGTACTTC.

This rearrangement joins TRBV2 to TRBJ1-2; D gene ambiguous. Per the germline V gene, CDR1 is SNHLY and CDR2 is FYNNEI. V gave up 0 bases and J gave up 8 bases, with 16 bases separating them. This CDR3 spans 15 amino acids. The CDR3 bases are TGTGCCAGCAGTGAAGCGGGTCTGCTTCCTTACGGCTACACCTTC. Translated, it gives CASSEAGLLPYGYTF.

The CDR3 protein is CASSSPEDRNTDTQYF. The CDR3 nucleotides are TGTGCCAGCAGCAGCCCAGAGGACAGGAACACAGATACGCAGTATTTT. V and J are TRBV7-9 and TRBJ2-3, with TRBD1 matching over 7 bases. Germline assignment: CDR1 SEHNR and CDR2 FQNEAQ (reference sequence). The CDR3 is 16 residues long. V trimming: 5 bases; J trimming: 2 bases; junction bases outside the gene matches: 10.

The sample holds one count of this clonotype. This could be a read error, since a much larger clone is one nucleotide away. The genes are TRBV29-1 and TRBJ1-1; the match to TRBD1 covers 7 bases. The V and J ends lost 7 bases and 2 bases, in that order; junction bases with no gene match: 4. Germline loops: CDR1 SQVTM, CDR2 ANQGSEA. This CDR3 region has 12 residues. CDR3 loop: CSGGQSNTEAFF. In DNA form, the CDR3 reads TGCAGCGGGGGACAGAGTAACACTGAAGCTTTCTTT.

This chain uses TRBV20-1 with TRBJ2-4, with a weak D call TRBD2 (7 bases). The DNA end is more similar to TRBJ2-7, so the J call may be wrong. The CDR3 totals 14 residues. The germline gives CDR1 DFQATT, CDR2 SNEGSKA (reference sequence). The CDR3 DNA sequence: TGCAGTGCTAGAGATCGGCGGGGGCCACACGAGCAGTACTTC. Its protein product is CSARDRRGPHEQYF.

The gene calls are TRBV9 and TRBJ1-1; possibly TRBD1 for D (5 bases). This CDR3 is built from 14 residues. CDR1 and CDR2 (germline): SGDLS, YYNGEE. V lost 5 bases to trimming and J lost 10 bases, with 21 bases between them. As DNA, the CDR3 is TGTGCCAGCAGTGTTACGGGGGGGTCTGCGGTAGCTTTCTTT. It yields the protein CASSVTGGSAVAFF.

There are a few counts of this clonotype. The CDR3 DNA follows: TGTGCCAGCAGTTACTCGAGGGGGACTAGCTTTGCAGATACGCAGTATTTT. It translates to CASSYSRGTSFADTQYF. The V call is TRBV6-2 or TRBV6-3, the J call TRBJ2-3; 9 positions match TRBD2. CDR1 and CDR2 (germline): MNHEY, SVGEGT. This CDR3 is built from 17 residues. Unmatched junction bases numbered 8, after V lost 0 bases and J lost 4 bases.

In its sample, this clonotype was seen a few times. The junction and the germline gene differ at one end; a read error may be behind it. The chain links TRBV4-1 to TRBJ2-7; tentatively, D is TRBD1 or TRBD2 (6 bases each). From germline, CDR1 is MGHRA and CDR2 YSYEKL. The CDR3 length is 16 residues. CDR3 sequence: CASSRVAGTPSYEQYF. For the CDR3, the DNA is TGCGCCAGTAGCCGAGTCGCGGGGACACCCTCCTACGAGCAGTACTTC.

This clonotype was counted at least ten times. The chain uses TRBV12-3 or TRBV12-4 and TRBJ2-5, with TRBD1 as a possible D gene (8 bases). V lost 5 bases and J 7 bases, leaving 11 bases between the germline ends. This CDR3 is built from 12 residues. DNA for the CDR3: TGTGCCAGCAGTACAGGGGGGGGGACCCAGTACTTC. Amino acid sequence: CASSTGGGTQYF.

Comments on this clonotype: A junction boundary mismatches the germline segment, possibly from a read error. In DNA form, the CDR3 reads TGTGCCAGCAGTCAAGCCCGGGACAACCATCAGCCCCAGCATTTT. Protein product: CASSQARDNHQPQHF. This chain connects TRBV3-1 to TRBJ1-5; D perhaps matches TRBD1 (6 bases). CDR1 is LGHDT and CDR2 is YNNKEL in the germline V gene (reference sequence). CDR3 size: 15 residues.

This chain's CDR3 is CASSFDYPGGNEQFF. As DNA, the CDR3 is TGTGCCAGCAGTTTTGACTATCCCGGGGGGAATGAGCAGTTCTTC. The V call is TRBV12-3 or TRBV12-4, the J call TRBJ2-1; 7 bases match TRBD2. This CDR3 region has 15 residues. The V and J ends lost 3 bases and 7 bases, in that order; junction bases with no gene match: 9.

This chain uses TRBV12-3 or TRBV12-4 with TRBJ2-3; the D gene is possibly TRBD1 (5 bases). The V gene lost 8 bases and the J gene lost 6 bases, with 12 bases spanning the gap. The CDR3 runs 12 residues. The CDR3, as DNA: TGTGCCAGCCGCCCAGGGAAGGATACGCAGTATTTT. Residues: CASRPGKDTQYF.

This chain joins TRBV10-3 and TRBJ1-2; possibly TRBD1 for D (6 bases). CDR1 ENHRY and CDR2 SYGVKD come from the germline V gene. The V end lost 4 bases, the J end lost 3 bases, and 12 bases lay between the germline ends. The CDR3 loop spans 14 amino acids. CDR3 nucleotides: TGTGCCATCAGTGCAGCGGGACAATACTATGGCTACACCTTC. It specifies CAISAAGQYYGYTF.

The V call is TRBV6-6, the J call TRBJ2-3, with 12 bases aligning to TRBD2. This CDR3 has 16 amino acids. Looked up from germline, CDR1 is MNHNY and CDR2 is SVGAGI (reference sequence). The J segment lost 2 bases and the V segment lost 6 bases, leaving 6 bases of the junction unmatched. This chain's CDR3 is CASSLAGGTFTDTQYF. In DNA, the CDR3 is TGTGCCAGCAGCCTAGCGGGGGGGACTTTCACAGATACGCAGTATTTT.

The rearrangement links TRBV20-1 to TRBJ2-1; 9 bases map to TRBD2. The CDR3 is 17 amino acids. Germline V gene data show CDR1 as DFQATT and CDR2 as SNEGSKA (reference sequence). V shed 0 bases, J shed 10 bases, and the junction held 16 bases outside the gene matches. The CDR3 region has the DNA TGCAGTGCTAGAGACCTGAATGGGCGGGGGGGTTCCTACGAGCAGTTCTTC. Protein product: CSARDLNGRGGSYEQFF.

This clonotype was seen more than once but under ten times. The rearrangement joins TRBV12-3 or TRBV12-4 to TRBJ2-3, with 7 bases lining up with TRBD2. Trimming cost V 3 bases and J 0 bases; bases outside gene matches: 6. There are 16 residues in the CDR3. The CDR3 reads CASSFLGGGSTDTQYF. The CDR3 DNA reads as TGTGCCAGCAGTTTTCTCGGCGGGGGAAGCACAGATACGCAGTATTTT.

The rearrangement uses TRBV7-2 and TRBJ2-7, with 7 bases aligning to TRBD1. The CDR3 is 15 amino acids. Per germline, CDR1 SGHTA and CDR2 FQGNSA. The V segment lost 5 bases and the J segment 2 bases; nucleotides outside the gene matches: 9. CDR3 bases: TGTGCCAGCAGCCCCCTGACAGGGAACGCCTACGAGCAGTACTTC. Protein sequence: CASSPLTGNAYEQYF.

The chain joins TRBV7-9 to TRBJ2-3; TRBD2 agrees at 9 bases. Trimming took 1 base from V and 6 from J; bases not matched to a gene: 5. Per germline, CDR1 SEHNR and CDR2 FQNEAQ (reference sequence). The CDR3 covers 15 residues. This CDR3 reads CASSLVPSGGDTQYF. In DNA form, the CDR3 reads TGTGCCAGCAGCTTAGTACCCAGCGGGGGGGATACGCAGTATTTT.

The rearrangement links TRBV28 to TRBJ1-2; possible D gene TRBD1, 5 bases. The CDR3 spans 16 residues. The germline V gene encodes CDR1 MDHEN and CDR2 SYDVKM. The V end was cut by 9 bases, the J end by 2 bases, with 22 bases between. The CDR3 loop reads CASSFHQGIANYGYTF. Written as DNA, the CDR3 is TGTGCCAGTTCTTTCCACCAGGGAATTGCGAACTATGGCTACACCTTC.

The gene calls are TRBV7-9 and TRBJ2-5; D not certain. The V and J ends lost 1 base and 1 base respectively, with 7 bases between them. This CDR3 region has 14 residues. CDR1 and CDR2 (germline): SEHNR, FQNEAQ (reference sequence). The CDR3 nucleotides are TGTGCCAGCAGCTTAGACGGACCCCAAGAGACCCAGTACTTC. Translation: CASSLDGPQETQYF.

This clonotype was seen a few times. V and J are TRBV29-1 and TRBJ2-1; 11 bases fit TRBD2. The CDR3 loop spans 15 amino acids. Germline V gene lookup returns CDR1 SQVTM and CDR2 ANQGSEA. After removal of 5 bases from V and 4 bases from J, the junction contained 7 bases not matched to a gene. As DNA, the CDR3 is TGCAGCGTTAAAAACCCTAGCGGGGGGTACAATGAGCAGTTCTTC. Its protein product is CSVKNPSGGYNEQFF.

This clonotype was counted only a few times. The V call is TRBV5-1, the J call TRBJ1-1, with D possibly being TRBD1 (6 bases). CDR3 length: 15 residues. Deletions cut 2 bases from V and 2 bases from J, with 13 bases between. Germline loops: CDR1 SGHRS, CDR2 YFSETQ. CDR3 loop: CASSFGGLRNTEAFF. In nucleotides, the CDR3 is TGCGCCAGCAGCTTCGGGGGGCTGCGAAACACTGAAGCTTTCTTT.

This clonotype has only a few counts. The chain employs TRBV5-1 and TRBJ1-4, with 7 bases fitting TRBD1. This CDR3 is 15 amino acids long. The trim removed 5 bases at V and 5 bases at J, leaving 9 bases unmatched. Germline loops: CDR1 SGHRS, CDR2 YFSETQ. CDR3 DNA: TGCGCCAGCAGGGCACCGGGACAGATCAATGAAAAACTGTTTTTT. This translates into CASRAPGQINEKLFF.